Below, one T cell receptor (beta chain) is given with its context. Antigen specificity is unknown. This CDR3 comprises 15 residues. The V gene's germline CDR1 is SGHRS and CDR2 YFSETQ. Trimming took off 1 base at V and 5 bases at J, with 13 bases between the two ends. This entry comes from a study of cytomegalovirus exposure and HLA in healthy donors. The study's findings and limits: Per a later analysis, approximately 16,000 TCR beta sequences showed association with HLA alleles at 0.05 false discovery rate. The majority of TCR sequences were rare, yet some public TCRs appeared in many donors. Cytomegalovirus association was listed for about 150 TCR beta chains. In a later analysis, the majority of CMV-associated beta chains seemingly showed HLA restriction.

PCR employed 60 Vbeta and 13 Jbeta primers. Profiling relied on immunoSEQ multiplex PCR, and the TCRdb table lists in-frame clones only, not all of them. The specimen's table records roughly 88,000 clones. The material sequenced was PBMCs. The clonotype comes from a man in his forties or fifties in good health and CMV-seropositive. J is TRBJ2-1 and V is TRBV5-1; D might be TRBD1 (6 bases). CDR3 coding DNA: TGCGCCAGCAGCTTGATGCAGGGGCTCGACAATGAGCAGTTCTTC. Protein product: CASSLMQGLDNEQFF.